Presented here are 4 T cell receptor beta chains from one specimen sequenced in a study of T-cell memory formation after mild COVID-19. TCRdb analysed the 5' RACE reads with MiXCR anew, one entry per CDR3 protein. The profile shows some 440,000 distinct CDR3 sequences, 25% of them singletons. Sequenced material: PBMCs or a T cell subset sorted from them (not recorded which). The receptors originated from an adult woman who had mild COVID-19 (a few samples of this study predate the infection). Cell type and time point are not known.

This clonotype has a handful of counts. The rearrangement joins TRBV28 to TRBJ2-7, with 7 bases identical to TRBD1. CDR3 length: 15 amino acids. CDR1 and CDR2 (germline): MDHEN, SYDVKM. With V trimmed by 6 bases and J by 5 bases, 13 bases remained unmatched. The CDR3 region has the DNA TGTGCCAGCAGCTTAACCGGGACAGCGATCCACGAGCAGTACTTC. It yields the protein CASSLTGTAIHEQYF.

V is TRBV4-1 and J is TRBJ2-7; D remains ambiguous. This CDR3 comprises 11 residues. The ends were cut back, 1 base at V and 7 bases at J, with 5 bases in the middle. Germline V gives CDR1 MGHRA, CDR2 YSYEKL. The CDR3 sequence is CASSQGKEQYF. The CDR3 coding sequence is TGCGCCAGCAGCCAAGGGAAGGAGCAGTACTTC.

This clonotype was detected only a few times. The chain carries TRBV12-3 or TRBV12-4 and TRBJ2-2, with D uncertain. CDR3 length: 15 amino acids. V dropped 2 bases and J dropped 4 bases, with 11 bases sitting between them. The CDR3 DNA is TGTGCCAGCAGTTTAAGTCAGTCGGGCACCGGGGAGCTGTTTTTT. As protein: CASSLSQSGTGELFF.

CDR3 nucleotide sequence: TGTGCCAGCAGTCCCTTCCTGGGAGGTCTCACAGATACGCAGTATTTT. Translated, it gives CASSPFLGGLTDTQYF. The chain carries TRBV7-9 and TRBJ2-3; perhaps TRBD2 as D (6 bases). V lost 6 bases and J lost 2, with 18 bases in between. The germline V gene encodes CDR1 SEHNR and CDR2 FQNEAQ (reference sequence). There are 16 residues in the CDR3.